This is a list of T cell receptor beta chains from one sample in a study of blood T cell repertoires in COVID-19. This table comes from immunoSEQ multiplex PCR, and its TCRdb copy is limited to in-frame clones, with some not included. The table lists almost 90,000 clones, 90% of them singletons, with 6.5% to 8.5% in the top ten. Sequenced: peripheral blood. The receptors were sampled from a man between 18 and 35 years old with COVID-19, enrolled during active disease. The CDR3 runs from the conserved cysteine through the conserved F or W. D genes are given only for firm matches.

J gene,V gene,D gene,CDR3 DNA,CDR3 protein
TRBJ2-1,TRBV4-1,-,TGCGCCAGCAGCCAAGAAGGGGGACCGAACAATGAGCAGTTCTTC,CASSQEGGPNNEQFF
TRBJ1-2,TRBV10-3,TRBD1,TGTGCCATCAGTGACCCAGGAGACAGGGAGGACTATGGCTACACCTTC,CAISDPGDREDYGYTF
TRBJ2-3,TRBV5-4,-,TGTGCCAGCAGCTTCCAAACTGGACTCACAGATACGCAGTATTTT,CASSFQTGLTDTQYF
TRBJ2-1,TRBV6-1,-,TGTGCCAGCAGTGAATTAGACCTAGCCTACAATGAGCAGTTCTTC,CASSELDLAYNEQFF
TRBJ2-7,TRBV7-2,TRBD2,TGTGCCAGCAGCTTACGATCTGGGGGTTTCGGGAGGCTCTCCTACGAGCAGTACTTC,CASSLRSGGFGRLSYEQYF
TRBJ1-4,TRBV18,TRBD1,TGTGCCAGCTCACTCGACAGGGCAACTAATGAAAAACTGTTTTTT,CASSLDRATNEKLFF
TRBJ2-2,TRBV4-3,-,TGCGCCAGCAGCCAGACTCCGAGGGAGCTGTTTTTT,CASSQTPRELFF
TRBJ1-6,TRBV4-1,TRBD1,TGCGCCAGCAGCCAGGGTTCGACAGGGGGCGACCCTAGTTCACCCCTCCACTTT,CASSQGSTGGDPSSPLHF
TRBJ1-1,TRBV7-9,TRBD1,TGTGCCAGCAGCACCGGGACAGGGGAGAGGGTAGGGTCTGAAGCTTTCTTT,CASSTGTGERVGSEAFF
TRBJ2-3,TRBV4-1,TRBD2,TGCGCCAGCAGCCAAACTAGCGGGGGCACAGATACGCAGTATTTT,CASSQTSGGTDTQYF
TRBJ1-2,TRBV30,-,TGTGCCTGGAGTGCCCTGGGGGCGGGGGATGGCTACACCTTC,CAWSALGAGDGYTF
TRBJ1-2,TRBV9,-,TGTGCCAGCAGCCCCTCACAGATTTTCTATGGCTACACCTTC,CASSPSQIFYGYTF
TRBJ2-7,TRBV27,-,TGTGCCAGCAGTTTGGGGGGATCCTACGAGCAGTACTTC,CASSLGGSYEQYF
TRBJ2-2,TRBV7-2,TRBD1,TGTGCCAGCAGCTTATCCAGGTCAGGGGGCACCGGGGAGCTGTTTTTT,CASSLSRSGGTGELFF
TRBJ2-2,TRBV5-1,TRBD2,TGCGCCAGCAGCGCCGGACTAGCGGCTACGAACACCGGGGAGCTGTTTTTT,CASSAGLAATNTGELFF
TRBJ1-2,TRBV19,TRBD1,TGTGCCAGTAGTGCGACAGGGGGGAGCTATGGCTACACCTTC,CASSATGGSYGYTF
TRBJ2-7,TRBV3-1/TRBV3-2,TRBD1,TGTGCCAGCAGCCAACTTCCTCGGGACAGGGACGAGCAGTACTTC,CASSQLPRDRDEQYF
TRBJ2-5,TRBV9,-,TGTGCCAGCAGCGTAGCACTAGCAGGGCAGACCCAGTACTTC,CASSVALAGQTQYF
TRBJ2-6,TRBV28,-,TGTGCCAGCAGTCCAGGCAGGGTTTCTGGGGCCAACGTCCTGACTTTC,CASSPGRVSGANVLTF
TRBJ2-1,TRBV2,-,TGTGCCAGCAAAACAGACTCCTACAATGAGCAGTTCTTC,CASKTDSYNEQFF
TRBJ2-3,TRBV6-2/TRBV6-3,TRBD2,TGTGCCAGCAGTTACAATGCGGGAGGGTCTGATACGCAGTATTTT,CASSYNAGGSDTQYF
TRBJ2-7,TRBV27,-,TGTGCCAGCAGTTTAGGGGCAGTCTACGAGCAGTACTTC,CASSLGAVYEQYF
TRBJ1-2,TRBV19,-,TGTGCCAGTAAAGATCGGGAGGGGATAGACTATGGCTACACCTTC,CASKDREGIDYGYTF